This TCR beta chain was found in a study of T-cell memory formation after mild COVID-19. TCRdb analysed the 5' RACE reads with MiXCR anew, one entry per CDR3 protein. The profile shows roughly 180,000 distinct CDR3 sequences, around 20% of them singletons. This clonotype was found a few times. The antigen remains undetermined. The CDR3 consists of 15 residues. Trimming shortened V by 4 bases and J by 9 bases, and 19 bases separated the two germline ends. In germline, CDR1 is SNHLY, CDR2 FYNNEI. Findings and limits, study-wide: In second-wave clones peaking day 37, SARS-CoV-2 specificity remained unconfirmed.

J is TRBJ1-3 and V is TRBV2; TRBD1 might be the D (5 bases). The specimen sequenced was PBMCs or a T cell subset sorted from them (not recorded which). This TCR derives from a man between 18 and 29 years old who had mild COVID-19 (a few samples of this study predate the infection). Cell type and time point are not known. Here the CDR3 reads CASSVADSSMSTIYF. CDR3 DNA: TGTGCCAGCAGTGTGGCCGACAGCTCGATGAGCACCATATATTTT.